Shown below are 14 T cell receptor beta chains from a single sample sequenced in a study of OX40 agonist ivuxolimab in advanced cancers. Generated by immunoSEQ multiplex PCR, the TCRdb table keeps only in-frame clones and is missing some. This sample has under 40,000 clones, with 65% to 90% found just once. The sequencing used CD4+ or CD8+ T cells sorted from blood, collected in a trial of the OX40 agonist ivuxolimab. All receptors come from an adult with an advanced solid tumor such as melanoma, head and neck, liver or kidney cancer.

The chain is built from TRBV7-2 and TRBJ2-3; no definite D call. Deletions cut 1 base from V and 2 bases from J, with 7 bases between. In germline, CDR1 is SGHTA, CDR2 FQGNSA. The CDR3 has 14 residues. CDR3: CASSLGYSTDTQYF. CDR3 nucleotides: TGTGCCAGCAGCTTAGGCTATTCCACAGATACGCAGTATTTT.

This rearrangement joins TRBV27 to TRBJ1-1, with D tentatively TRBD1 (6 bases). V dropped 5 bases and J dropped 6 bases, with 16 bases sitting between them. This CDR3 has 14 amino acids. CDR1 and CDR2 from the germline V gene are MNHEY and SMNVEV (reference sequence). CDR3 nucleotide sequence: TGTGCCAGCAGTCCTCACAGGGATGGAGCTGAAGCTTTCTTT. Translating it yields CASSPHRDGAEAFF.

This clone occurred a few times. The V and J genes are TRBV5-4 and TRBJ2-3, with 8 bases identical to TRBD1. There are 15 residues in the CDR3. Germline trimming cut 0 bases from V and 5 bases from J; bases unmatched to any gene: 5. Per germline, CDR1 SGHNT and CDR2 YYREEE (reference sequence). CDR3 region: CASSLGKTGGDTQYF. CDR3 DNA sequence: TGTGCCAGCAGCTTGGGGAAAACAGGGGGAGATACGCAGTATTTT.

The genes are TRBV30 and TRBJ2-7; TRBD1 agrees at 8 bases. Trimming removed 3 bases from V and 6 bases from J; junction bases left unmatched: 10. The CDR3 totals 14 residues. Germline CDR1 and CDR2: GTSNPN and SVGIG (reference sequence). CDR3 in amino acids: CAWRWTGTIGEQYF. Written as DNA, the CDR3 is TGTGCCTGGAGATGGACAGGGACAATTGGCGAGCAGTACTTC.

V gene TRBV28 combines with J gene TRBJ1-1; no firm D call. Germline CDR1 is MDHEN and CDR2 is SYDVKM. The CDR3 extends over 14 amino acids. Trimming cost V 4 bases and J 1 base, with 10 bases left between them. The CDR3 here is CASSSLGWNTEAFF. CDR3 DNA: TGTGCCAGCAGTTCCCTCGGGTGGAACACTGAAGCTTTCTTT.

DNA of the CDR3: TGTGCCAGCAGCGTAGAGGGAACAGTCGAATACAATGAGCAGTTCTTC. Its protein product is CASSVEGTVEYNEQFF. The chain has TRBV9 and TRBJ2-1, with no clear D. CDR3 length equals 16 residues. Germline lookup yields CDR1 SGDLS and CDR2 YYNGEE. V was clipped by 0 bases and J by 4 bases, with 14 bases between them.

The J gene is TRBJ1-6, the V gene TRBV7-9; possible D gene TRBD1, 5 bases. Trimming took off 5 bases at V and 10 bases at J, with 15 bases between the two ends. Germline lookup yields CDR1 SEHNR and CDR2 FQNEAQ (reference sequence). The CDR3 has 14 amino acids. The DNA for the CDR3 is TGTGCCAGCAGCCCCAGGGATTTGGGCTCACCCCTCCACTTT. Translation gives CASSPRDLGSPLHF.

V and J are TRBV28 and TRBJ2-7, with 13 positions matching TRBD2. The J segment lost 6 bases and the V segment lost 3 bases, leaving 5 bases of the junction unmatched. CDR1 and CDR2 (germline): MDHEN, SYDVKM. CDR3 length: 15 amino acids. The CDR3 DNA is TGTGCCAGCAGTTTCCAACTAGCGGGGGGGCTCGAGCAGTACTTC. Its protein is CASSFQLAGGLEQYF.

This rearrangement joins TRBV5-6 to TRBJ2-7, with TRBD1 as a possible D gene (6 bases). The CDR3 contains 14 residues. Germline V gene sequence: CDR1 SGHDT, CDR2 YYEEEE. V lost 0 bases to trimming and J lost 6 bases, with 13 bases between them. The CDR3 DNA follows: TGTGCCAGCAGCTTGGGTGGGGGCGCCTCCGAGCAGTACTTC. This translates into CASSLGGGASEQYF.

This clone appeared a single time. CDR3 region: CASSLYADVSGYTF. As DNA, the CDR3 is TGTGCCAGCAGCTTGTATGCAGATGTTAGTGGCTACACCTTC. The V gene is TRBV5-5, the J gene TRBJ1-2, with D uncertain. The germline gives CDR1 SGHKS, CDR2 YYEKEE (reference sequence). V lost 1 base and J lost 7, with 14 bases in between. The length of the CDR3 is 14 residues.

The J gene is TRBJ2-2, the V gene TRBV7-2; D may be TRBD1 (5 bases). Germline V lookup: CDR1 SGHTA, CDR2 FQGNSA. Trimming removed 4 bases at V and 5 bases at J, with 8 bases between. The CDR3 loop spans 13 amino acids. CDR3 DNA sequence: TGTGCCAGCAGCTCAGGGCCAACCGGGGAGCTGTTTTTT. Translating gives CASSSGPTGELFF.

V is TRBV4-2 and J is TRBJ2-3; D is unresolved. The CDR3 length is 15 residues. CDR1 LGHNA and CDR2 YNFKEQ come from the germline V gene. Trimming removed 2 bases from V and 2 bases from J, with 11 bases in between. This CDR3 reads CASSQQDGFTDTQYF. The DNA of the CDR3 is TGTGCCAGCAGCCAACAAGACGGATTCACAGATACGCAGTATTTT.

This clone was recorded a few times. V gene TRBV9 combines with J gene TRBJ1-1, with 7 bases matching TRBD1. The CDR3 runs to 14 residues. Germline V gene sequence: CDR1 SGDLS, CDR2 YYNGEE. V shed 4 bases and J 5 bases; nucleotides not matched to a gene: 8. The CDR3 sequence: CASSLRDRFTEAFF. The CDR3 DNA reads as TGTGCCAGCAGCCTAAGGGACAGATTTACTGAAGCTTTCTTT.

The CDR3 DNA sequence: TGCGCCAGCAGCTTGGTTGCAGGTCAGGATAATGAAAAACTGTTTTTT. Translated, it gives CASSLVAGQDNEKLFF. The chain combines TRBV5-1 with TRBJ1-4; D unclear. Germline V gene data show CDR1 as SGHRS and CDR2 as YFSETQ. The CDR3 has 16 residues. V dropped 0 bases and J dropped 4 bases, with 13 bases sitting between them. Combining the CDR3 with reference TRBV5-1 and TRBJ1-4 gives the whole variable domain KAGVTQTPRYLIKTRGQQVTLSCSPISGHRSVSWYQQTPGQGLQFLFEYFSETQRNKGNFPGRFSGRQFSNSRSEMNVSTLELGDSALYLCASSLVAGQDNEKLFFGSGTQLSVL.